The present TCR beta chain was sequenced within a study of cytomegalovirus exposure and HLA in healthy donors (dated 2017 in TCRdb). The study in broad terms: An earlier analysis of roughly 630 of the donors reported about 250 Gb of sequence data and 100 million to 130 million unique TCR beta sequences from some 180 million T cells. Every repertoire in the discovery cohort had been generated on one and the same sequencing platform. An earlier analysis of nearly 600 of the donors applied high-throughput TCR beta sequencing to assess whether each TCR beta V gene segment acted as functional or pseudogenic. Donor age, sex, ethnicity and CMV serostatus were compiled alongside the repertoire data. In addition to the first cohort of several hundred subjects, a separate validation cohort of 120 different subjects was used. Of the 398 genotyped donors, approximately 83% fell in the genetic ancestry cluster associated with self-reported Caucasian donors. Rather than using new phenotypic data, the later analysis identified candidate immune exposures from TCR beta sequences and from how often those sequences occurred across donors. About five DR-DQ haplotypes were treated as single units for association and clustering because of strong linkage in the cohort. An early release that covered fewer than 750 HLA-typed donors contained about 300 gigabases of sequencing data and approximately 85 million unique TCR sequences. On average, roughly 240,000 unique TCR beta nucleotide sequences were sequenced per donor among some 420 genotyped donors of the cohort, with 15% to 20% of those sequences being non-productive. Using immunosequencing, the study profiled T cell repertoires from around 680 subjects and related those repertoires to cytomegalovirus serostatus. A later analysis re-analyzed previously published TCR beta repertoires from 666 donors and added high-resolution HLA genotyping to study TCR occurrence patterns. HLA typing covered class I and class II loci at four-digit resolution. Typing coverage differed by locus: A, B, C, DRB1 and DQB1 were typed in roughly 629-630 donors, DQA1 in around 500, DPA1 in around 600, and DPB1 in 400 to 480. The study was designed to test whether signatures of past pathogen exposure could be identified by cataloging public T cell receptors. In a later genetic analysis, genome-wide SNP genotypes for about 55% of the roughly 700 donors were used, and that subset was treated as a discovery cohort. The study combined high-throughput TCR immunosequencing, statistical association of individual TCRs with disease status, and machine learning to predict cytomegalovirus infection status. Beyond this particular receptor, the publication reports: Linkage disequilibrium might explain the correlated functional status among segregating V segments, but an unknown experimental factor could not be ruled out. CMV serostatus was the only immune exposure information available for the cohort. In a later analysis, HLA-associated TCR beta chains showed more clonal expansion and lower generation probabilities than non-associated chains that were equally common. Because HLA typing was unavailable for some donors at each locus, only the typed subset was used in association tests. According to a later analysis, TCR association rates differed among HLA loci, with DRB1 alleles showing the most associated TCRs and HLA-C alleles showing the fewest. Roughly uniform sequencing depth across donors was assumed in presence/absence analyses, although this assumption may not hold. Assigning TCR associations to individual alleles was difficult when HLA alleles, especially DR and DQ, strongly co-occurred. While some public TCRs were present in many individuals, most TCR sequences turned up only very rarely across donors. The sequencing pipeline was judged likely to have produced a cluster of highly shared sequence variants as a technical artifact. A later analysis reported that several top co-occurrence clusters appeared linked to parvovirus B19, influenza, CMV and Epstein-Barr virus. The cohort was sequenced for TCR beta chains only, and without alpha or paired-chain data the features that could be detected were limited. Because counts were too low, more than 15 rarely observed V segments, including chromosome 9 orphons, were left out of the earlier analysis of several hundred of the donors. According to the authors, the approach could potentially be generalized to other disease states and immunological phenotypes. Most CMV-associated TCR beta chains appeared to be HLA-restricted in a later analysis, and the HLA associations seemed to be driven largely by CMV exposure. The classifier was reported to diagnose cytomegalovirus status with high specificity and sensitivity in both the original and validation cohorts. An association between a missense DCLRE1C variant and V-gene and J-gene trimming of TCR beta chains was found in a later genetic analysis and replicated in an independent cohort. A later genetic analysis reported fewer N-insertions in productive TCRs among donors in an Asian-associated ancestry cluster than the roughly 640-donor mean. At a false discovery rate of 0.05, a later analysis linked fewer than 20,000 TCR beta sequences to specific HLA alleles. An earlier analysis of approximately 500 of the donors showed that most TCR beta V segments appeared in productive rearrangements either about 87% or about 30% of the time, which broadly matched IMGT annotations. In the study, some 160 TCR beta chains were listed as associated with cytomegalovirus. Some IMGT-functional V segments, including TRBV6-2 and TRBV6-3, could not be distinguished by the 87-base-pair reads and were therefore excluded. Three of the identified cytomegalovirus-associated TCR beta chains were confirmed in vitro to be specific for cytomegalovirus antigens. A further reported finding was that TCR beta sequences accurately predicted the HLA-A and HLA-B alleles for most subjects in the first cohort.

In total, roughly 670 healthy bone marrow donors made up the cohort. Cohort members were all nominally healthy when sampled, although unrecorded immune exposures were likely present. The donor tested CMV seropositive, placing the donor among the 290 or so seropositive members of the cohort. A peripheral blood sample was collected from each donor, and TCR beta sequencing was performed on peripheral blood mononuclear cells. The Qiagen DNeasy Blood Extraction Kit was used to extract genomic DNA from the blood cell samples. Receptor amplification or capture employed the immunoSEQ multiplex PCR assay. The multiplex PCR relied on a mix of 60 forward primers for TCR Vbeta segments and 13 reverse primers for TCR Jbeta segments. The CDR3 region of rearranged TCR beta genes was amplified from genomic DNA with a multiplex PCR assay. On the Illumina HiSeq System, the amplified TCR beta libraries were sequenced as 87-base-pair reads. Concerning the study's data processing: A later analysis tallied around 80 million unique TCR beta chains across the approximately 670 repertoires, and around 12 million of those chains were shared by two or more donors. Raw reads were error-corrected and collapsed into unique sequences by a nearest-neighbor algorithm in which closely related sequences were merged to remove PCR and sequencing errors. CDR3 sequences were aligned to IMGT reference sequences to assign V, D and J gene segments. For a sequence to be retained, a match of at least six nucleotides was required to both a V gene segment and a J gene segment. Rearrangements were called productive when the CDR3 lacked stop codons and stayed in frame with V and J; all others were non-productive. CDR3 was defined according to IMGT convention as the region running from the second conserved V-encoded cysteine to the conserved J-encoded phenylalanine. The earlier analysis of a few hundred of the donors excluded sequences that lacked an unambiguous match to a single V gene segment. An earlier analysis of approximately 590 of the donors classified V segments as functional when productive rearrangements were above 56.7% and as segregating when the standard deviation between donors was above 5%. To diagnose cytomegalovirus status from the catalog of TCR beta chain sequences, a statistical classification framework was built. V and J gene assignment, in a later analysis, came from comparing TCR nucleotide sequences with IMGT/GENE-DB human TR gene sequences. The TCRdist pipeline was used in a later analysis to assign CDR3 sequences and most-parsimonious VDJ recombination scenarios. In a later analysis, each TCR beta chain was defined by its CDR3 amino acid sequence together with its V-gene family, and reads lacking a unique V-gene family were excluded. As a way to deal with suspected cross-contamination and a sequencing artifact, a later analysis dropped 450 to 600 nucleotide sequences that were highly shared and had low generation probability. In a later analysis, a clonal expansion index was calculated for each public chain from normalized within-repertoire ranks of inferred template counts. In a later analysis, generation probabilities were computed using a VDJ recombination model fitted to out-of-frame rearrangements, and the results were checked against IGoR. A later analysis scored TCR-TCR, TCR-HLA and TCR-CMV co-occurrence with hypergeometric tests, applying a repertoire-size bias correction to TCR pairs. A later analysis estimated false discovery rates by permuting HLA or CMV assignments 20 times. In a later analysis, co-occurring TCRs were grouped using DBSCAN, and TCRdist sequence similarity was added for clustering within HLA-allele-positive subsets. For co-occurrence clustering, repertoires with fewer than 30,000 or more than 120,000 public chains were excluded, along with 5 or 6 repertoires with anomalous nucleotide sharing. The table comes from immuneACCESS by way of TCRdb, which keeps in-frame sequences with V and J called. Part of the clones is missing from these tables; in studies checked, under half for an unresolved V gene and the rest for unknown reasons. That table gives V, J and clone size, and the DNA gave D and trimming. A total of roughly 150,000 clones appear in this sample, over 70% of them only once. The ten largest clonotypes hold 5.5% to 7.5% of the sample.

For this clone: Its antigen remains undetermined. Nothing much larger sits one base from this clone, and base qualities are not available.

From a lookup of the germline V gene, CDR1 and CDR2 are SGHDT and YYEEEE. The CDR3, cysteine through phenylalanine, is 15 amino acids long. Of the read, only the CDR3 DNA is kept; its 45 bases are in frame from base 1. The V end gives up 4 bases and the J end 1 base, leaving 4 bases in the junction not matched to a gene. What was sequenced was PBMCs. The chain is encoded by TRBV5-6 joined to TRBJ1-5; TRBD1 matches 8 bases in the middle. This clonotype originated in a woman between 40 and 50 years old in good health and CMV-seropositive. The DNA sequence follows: TGTGCCAGCAGCCTGACAGGGGCAAGCAATCAGCCCCAGCATTTT. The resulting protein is CASSLTGASNQPQHF.